This TCR beta chain originates from a study of blood T cell repertoires in COVID-19. Study summary: Some COVID-19 samples were acute and others convalescent; all came from the United States, Italy and Spain. In each case, the material was cDNA or gDNA derived from T cells, B-cell-depleted T cells, or PBMCs.

Original data processing: Nucleated cell counts were estimated from reference gene primer amplification. The repertoire was sequenced with immunoSEQ multiplex PCR; TCRdb's copy has only in-frame clones and lacks some. Clone size and the V and J calls come from that table; the DNA yielded D and trimming. The sample consists of under 200,000 clones, 84% of them appearing once. Germline V CDR1 and CDR2: SGHDT, YYEEEE. Trimming stripped 4 bases from V and 3 bases from J, with 8 bases between. This CDR3 region has 13 residues. The sample taken for sequencing was peripheral blood. The clonotype comes from a man between 18 and 29 years old with active or convalescent COVID-19. V is TRBV5-6 and J is TRBJ2-1; a weak D match, TRBD1 (5 bases). The CDR3 DNA reads TGTGCCAGCAGCACGGACAACTACAATGAGCAGTTCTTC. Translation: CASSTDNYNEQFF.